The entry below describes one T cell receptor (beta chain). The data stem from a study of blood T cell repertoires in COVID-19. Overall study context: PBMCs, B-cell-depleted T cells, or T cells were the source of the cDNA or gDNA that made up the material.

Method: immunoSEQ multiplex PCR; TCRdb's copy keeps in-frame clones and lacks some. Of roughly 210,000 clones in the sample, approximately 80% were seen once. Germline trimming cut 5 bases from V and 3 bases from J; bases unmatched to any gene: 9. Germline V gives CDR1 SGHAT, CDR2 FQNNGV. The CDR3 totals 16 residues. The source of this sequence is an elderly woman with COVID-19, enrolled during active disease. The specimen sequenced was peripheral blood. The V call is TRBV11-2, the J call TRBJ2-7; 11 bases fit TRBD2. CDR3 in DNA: TGTGCCAGCAGCCCACTCACTAGCGGGGGTTACTACGAGCAGTACGTC. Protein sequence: CASSPLTSGGYYEQYV.